This TCR beta chain was retrieved from a study of Ad26.COV2.S vaccination and SARS-CoV-2 variants (dated by TCRdb to the early 2020s). Study-wide context: Vaccine-arm donors were drawn from COV1001, a multicentre, randomized, double-blind, placebo-controlled phase I-IIa trial of Ad26.COV2.S in healthy adults. Sequencing of the TCRbeta repertoire served to evaluate the specificity and breadth of SARS-CoV-2-reactive T cell receptors following Ad26.COV2.S vaccination. The TCR-sequenced set comprised approximately 30 samples: some 20 Ad26.COV2.S vaccine recipients, 5 placebo recipients and 8 SARS-CoV-2 convalescent individuals. Participants in the trial were split at random into five groups of five each, receiving low-dose or high-dose Ad26.COV2.S once or twice, or else placebo on both occasions. Investigators did not know the trial group allocation while performing experiments and assessing outcomes. Ad26.COV2.S was administered intramuscularly at a dose of 5x10^10 or 1x10^11 viral particles, either as one shot or as two shots given 56 days apart.

The immunoSEQ Assay was the method used to sequence TCRbeta CDR3 regions. After extraction, genomic DNA underwent amplification by bias-controlled multiplex PCR, followed by high-throughput sequencing. The paper's data handling went like this. Collapsing and filtering of sequences were performed to quantify the absolute abundance of each unique TCRbeta CDR3 region. T cell fraction was estimated by normalization of TCRbeta template counts to usable DNA, with usable DNA being measured through amplification of reference genes present in all nucleated cells. Repertoire TCRs were annotated as SARS-CoV-2-specific when V gene, CDR3 amino acid sequence and J gene were exactly matched to a known reactive TCR set. The reference SARS-CoV-2 TCR set was obtained from MIRA and was filtered for enrichment in COVID-19-positive ImmuneCODE repertoires, whereby public or cross-reactive TCRs were removed. Using the MIRA antigens, annotated TCRs were further analysed by specific ORF or by position within an ORF. Breadth was defined as annotated unique rearrangements over total unique productive rearrangements; depth was the summed frequency of those rearrangements. Two-sided Wilcoxon rank-sum tests were applied when comparing TCR breadth between groups. Drawn from immuneACCESS, this table holds only the in-frame rearrangements with V and J called that TCRdb kept. Clones are partly lost; checked studies trace under half to an unresolved V gene and leave the rest unexplained. The V and J calls and clone size were taken over from that table, and D and trimming were inferred from the DNA. A total of roughly 330,000 clones appear in this sample, 90% of them only once. Over 5% of the sample lies in the top ten.

To note about this clone: This clone's antigen is unknown. No base qualities exist here, and no much larger clone lies one base off it.

This sample's treatment or condition label indicates: some 20 received Ad26.COV2.S at low or high dose, single or two shots; five or six received placebo; per-sample allocation not given. For vaccine and placebo recipients, the sequenced repertoires came from samples collected on day 63 after the first injection. Between 29 July and 7 August 2020, Cohort 1b enrolled 25 adults aged 18-55 years at one site in Boston, USA. Ad26.COV2.S was a replication-incompetent adenovirus type 26 vector expressing a prefusion-stabilized SARS-CoV-2 spike protein from the original Wuhan strain. Broader findings and caveats from the paper: Substantial breadth of spike-specific CD8+ and CD4+ T cell responses was reported after vaccination. According to the authors, total T cell responses may have been underestimated by the TCR breadth and depth analyses. Vaccine and placebo recipients had similar non-spike TCR breadth, a finding consistent with the vaccine containing only spike. The study was not powered to compare responses between vaccine doses or regimens. Higher spike-specific TCR breadth was observed in Ad26.COV2.S recipients than in placebo recipients (P = 0.0014).

CDR1 and CDR2, looked up from the germline V gene, are KGHDR and SFDVKD. Trimming leaves V shorter by 2 bases and J shorter by 1 base, with the junction holding 9 bases beyond the gene matches. The CDR3, cysteine through phenylalanine, is 18 amino acids long. Only the CDR3 DNA stays, 54 bases, in frame from base 1. The chain is encoded by TRBV24-1 joined to TRBJ2-5; TRBD1 matches 10 bases in the middle. Here the sequenced sample was peripheral blood, taken in a trial of Ad26.COV2.S vaccine versus placebo. The clonotype was recovered from a person aged 18-65 years who received the Ad26.COV2.S COVID-19 vaccine or a placebo. CDR3 region: CATSDSRQGARRQETQYF. The base sequence is TGTGCCACCAGTGATTCTCGACAGGGGGCGCGTCGCCAAGAGACCCAGTACTTC.